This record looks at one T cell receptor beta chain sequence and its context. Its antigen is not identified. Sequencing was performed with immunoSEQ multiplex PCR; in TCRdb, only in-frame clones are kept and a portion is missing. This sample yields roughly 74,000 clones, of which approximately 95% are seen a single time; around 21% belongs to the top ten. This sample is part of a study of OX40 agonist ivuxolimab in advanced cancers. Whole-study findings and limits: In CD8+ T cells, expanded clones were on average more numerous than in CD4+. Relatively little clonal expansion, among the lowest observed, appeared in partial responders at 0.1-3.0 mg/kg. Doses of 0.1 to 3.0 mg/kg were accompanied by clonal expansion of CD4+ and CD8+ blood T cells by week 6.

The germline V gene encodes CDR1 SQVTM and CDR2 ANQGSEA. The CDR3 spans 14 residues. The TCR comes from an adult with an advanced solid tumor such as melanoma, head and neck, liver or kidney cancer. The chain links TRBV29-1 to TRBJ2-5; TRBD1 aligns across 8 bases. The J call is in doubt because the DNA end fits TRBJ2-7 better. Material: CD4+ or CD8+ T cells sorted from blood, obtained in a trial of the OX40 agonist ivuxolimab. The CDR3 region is CSVATGTGTYEQYF. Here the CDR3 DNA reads TGCAGCGTCGCAACCGGGACAGGTACCTACGAGCAGTACTTC.